The clone carrying this T cell receptor beta chain was recorded at least ten times. This specimen belongs to a study of T cells in Graves' hyperthyroidism and ophthalmopathy. Diagnosing involved the use of clinical symptoms, serum thyroxine and TRAb, thyroid ultrasound and orbital computed tomography. PBMCs were collected from a 10 ml volume of fresh peripheral blood. RNA transcripts served as the template for amplifying TCR beta CDR3 regions. HTBI primers were the set used in a first-round RT-PCR of the TCR CDR3. A single record per CDR3 protein comes from TCRdb applying MiXCR to the multiplex PCR reads. The data hold 300,000 to 400,000 distinct CDR3 sequences, with more than 11% observed a single time. The sequenced sample consisted of blood. This clonotype was obtained from a woman aged 25 to 39 with Graves' hyperthyroidism.

The CDR3 is CASSSRLDSNEQFF. The CDR3 DNA reads as TGCGCCAGCAGCAGCCGGCTCGACTCGAATGAGCAGTTCTTC. This chain links TRBV5-1 with TRBJ2-1; D not resolved. Trimming shortened V by 4 bases and J by 7 bases, and 15 bases separated the two germline ends. Germline V gene lookup returns CDR1 SGHRS and CDR2 YFSETQ. CDR3 length equals 14 residues.